One and the same sample provided the 22 T cell receptor beta chains below, sequenced in a study of blood T cell repertoires in COVID-19. This table comes from immunoSEQ multiplex PCR, and its TCRdb copy is limited to in-frame clones, with some not included. The sample consists of approximately 300,000 clones, about 89% of them appearing once. The specimen was PBMCs or T cells enriched from blood (not recorded which). The receptors were sampled from a woman aged 18-30 years who had recovered from COVID-19.

The chain employs TRBV3-1 (or the pseudogene TRBV3-2) and TRBJ1-3; no reliable D call. There are 14 residues in the CDR3. V was trimmed by 3 bases and J by 4 bases, leaving 10 bases between them. Germline assignment: CDR1 LGHDT and CDR2 YNNKEL (reference sequence). This CDR3 is CASSQGVLGNTIYF. The CDR3 nucleotides read TGTGCCAGCAGCCAGGGAGTATTGGGAAACACCATATATTTT.

CDR3: CASSLQAGTSYEQYF. CDR3 nucleotide sequence: TGCGCCAGCAGCTTACAAGCGGGGACCTCCTACGAGCAGTACTTC. The V gene is TRBV5-1, the J gene TRBJ2-7; 7 bases agree with TRBD2. CDR3 length: 15 residues. The trim removed 2 bases at V and 0 bases at J, leaving 5 bases unmatched. CDR1 is SGHRS and CDR2 is YFSETQ in the germline V gene.

This sequence joins TRBV27 and TRBJ2-1; maybe TRBD2 (6 bases). Germline CDR1 is MNHEY and CDR2 is SMNVEV (reference sequence). Trimming shortened V by 5 bases and J by 4 bases, and 12 bases separated the two germline ends. The CDR3 is 14 residues long. CDR3 coding DNA: TGTGCCAGCAGTCTGGGACTTCTATACAATGAGCAGTTCTTC. This codes for CASSLGLLYNEQFF.

This chain joins TRBV27 and TRBJ2-7; 14 bases agree with TRBD2. This CDR3 spans 18 amino acids. The V and J ends lost 5 bases and 7 bases, in that order; junction bases with no gene match: 16. Germline V gene lookup returns CDR1 MNHEY and CDR2 SMNVEV (reference sequence). In DNA form, the CDR3 reads TGTGCCAGCAGTCACCACACCGGGACTAGCGGGAGACGTTGGGAGCAGTACTTC. Translation gives CASSHHTGTSGRRWEQYF.

A few counts support this clone. The chain is built from TRBV7-2 and TRBJ1-3, with no clear D. Trimming removed 1 base from V and 4 bases from J, with 8 bases in between. The V gene's germline CDR1 is SGHTA and CDR2 FQGNSA. The length of the CDR3 is 14 residues. CDR3 protein: CASSLGKTGNTIYF. CDR3 bases: TGTGCCAGCAGCTTAGGGAAGACAGGAAACACCATATATTTT.

This clone turned up a few times. The chain uses TRBV30 and TRBJ1-5; D is unresolved. Germline V gives CDR1 GTSNPN, CDR2 SVGIG (reference sequence). The CDR3 extends over 15 amino acids. V lost 0 bases and J 0 bases, leaving 9 bases between the germline ends. CDR3 sequence: CAWSVLGNSNQPQHF. CDR3 bases: TGTGCCTGGAGTGTACTAGGTAATAGCAATCAGCCCCAGCATTTT.

The chain links TRBV14 to TRBJ2-5, with TRBD2 matching over 7 bases. This CDR3 is built from 13 residues. After removal of 4 bases from V and 3 bases from J, the junction contained 2 bases not matched to a gene. Germline V gene sequence: CDR1 SGHDN, CDR2 FVKESK. CDR3 bases: TGTGCCAGCAGCCCAGGACTAGAAGAGACCCAGTACTTC. It is translated as CASSPGLEETQYF.

The genes are TRBV19 and TRBJ2-1, with 10 bases fitting TRBD2. V shed 5 bases and J 9 bases; nucleotides not matched to a gene: 10. The CDR3 consists of 15 residues. The germline CDR1 and CDR2 sequences are LNHDA and SQIVND (reference sequence). The CDR3 spells CASSPLAGLALEQFF. CDR3 sequence (DNA): TGTGCCAGTAGTCCTCTCGCGGGACTAGCGCTTGAGCAGTTCTTC.

The V call is TRBV28, the J call TRBJ1-6; D gene ambiguous. The CDR3 is 16 residues long. Germline CDR1 reads MDHEN; CDR2 reads SYDVKM. V was clipped by 3 bases and J by 7 bases, with 16 bases between them. The CDR3 reads CASSFPQAELNSPLHF. The CDR3 DNA sequence: TGTGCCAGCAGTTTTCCGCAGGCTGAGTTAAATTCACCCCTCCACTTT.

V usage is TRBV30 and J usage is TRBJ2-3, with TRBD1 matching 12 bases. The germline CDR1 and CDR2 sequences are GTSNPN and SVGIG (reference sequence). There are 15 residues in the CDR3. With 5 bases clipped from V and 4 bases from J, the junction kept 7 bases outside the gene matches. The CDR3 region is CAWSRDRGRADTQYF. The CDR3 region has the DNA TGTGCCTGGTCCCGGGACAGGGGGCGCGCAGATACGCAGTATTTT.

CDR3 in amino acids: CASSKGQSNQPQHF. The CDR3 nucleotides are TGTGCCAGCAGCAAAGGACAGAGCAATCAGCCCCAGCATTTT. The genes are TRBV6-5 and TRBJ1-5; possibly TRBD1 for D (6 bases). The CDR3 contains 14 residues. The V and J ends lost 6 bases and 1 base respectively, with 10 bases between them. Germline-derived CDR1 and CDR2 are MNHEY and SVGAGI.

There are a few counts of this clone. The rearrangement joins TRBV5-1 to TRBJ2-3; 9 positions agree with TRBD2. With V trimmed by 4 bases and J by 1 base, 7 bases remained unmatched. The CDR3 totals 16 residues. Germline CDR1 reads SGHRS; CDR2 reads YFSETQ. The CDR3 nucleotides are TGCGCCAGCAGCCTAAGTCAGCGGGGGGGCACAGATACGCAGTATTTT. As protein: CASSLSQRGGTDTQYF.

This sequence joins TRBV19 and TRBJ1-1; D perhaps matches TRBD1 (5 bases). V was trimmed by 1 base and J by 1 base, leaving 10 bases between them. Germline CDR1 is LNHDA and CDR2 is SQIVND (reference sequence). CDR3 length: 15 amino acids. This chain's CDR3 is CASSIGGGANTEAFF. CDR3 nucleotides: TGTGCCAGTAGTATAGGGGGAGGGGCGAACACTGAAGCTTTCTTT.

This clone was counted ten times or more. V usage is TRBV18 and J usage is TRBJ2-1; the match to TRBD2 covers 11 bases. Germline lookup yields CDR1 KGHSH and CDR2 LQKENI. The CDR3 has 15 amino acids. V trimming: 6 bases; J trimming: 8 bases; junction bases outside the gene matches: 9. The CDR3 DNA follows: TGTGCCAGCTCCCCGACTAGCGGGGCGGGAGATGAGCAGTTCTTC. Translated, it gives CASSPTSGAGDEQFF.

The rearrangement uses TRBV7-9 and TRBJ1-2; TRBD1 might be the D (5 bases). The germline gives CDR1 SEHNR, CDR2 FQNEAQ (reference sequence). V lost 3 bases to trimming and J lost 1 base, with 12 bases between them. The CDR3 consists of 15 residues. CDR3 coding DNA: TGTGCCAGCAGCTTTGCAGACAGATTTAACTATGGCTACACCTTC. This sequence encodes CASSFADRFNYGYTF. Filled out from reference TRBV7-9 and TRBJ1-2, the complete variable domain reads DTGVSQNPRHKITKRGQNVTFRCDPISEHNRLYWYRQTLGQGPEFLTYFQNEAQLEKSRLLSDRFSAERPKGSFSTLEIQRTEQGDSAMYLCASSFADRFNYGYTFGSGTRLTVV.

This clone was picked up a small number of times. The CDR3 DNA sequence: TGTGCCACCAGTGATTCGGGACTAGCGGGAGGGATGAACACCGGGGAGCTGTTTTTT. Translation gives CATSDSGLAGGMNTGELFF. The chain has TRBV24-1 and TRBJ2-2; 16 bases are a match to TRBD2. V shed 2 bases and J 1 base; nucleotides not matched to a gene: 3. Per the germline V gene, CDR1 is KGHDR and CDR2 is SFDVKD. This CDR3 comprises 19 residues.

This clone has only a few counts. This chain joins TRBV7-9 and TRBJ2-7; 14 nucleotides line up with TRBD2. This CDR3 spans 18 amino acids. Trimming cost V 5 bases and J 3 bases; bases outside gene matches: 12. Germline V gene lookup returns CDR1 SEHNR and CDR2 FQNEAQ (reference sequence). The CDR3 nucleotides are TGTGCCAGCAGCCCAGCGCCGGGACTAGCGGGAGATGGCTACGAGCAGTACTTC. It specifies CASSPAPGLAGDGYEQYF.

The chain links TRBV19 to TRBJ2-7, with TRBD2 matching 8 bases. The V gene end was trimmed by 1 base and the J gene end by 1 base; junction bases not matched to a gene: 6. The length of the CDR3 is 16 residues. CDR1 is LNHDA and CDR2 is SQIVND in the germline V gene (reference sequence). The DNA for the CDR3 is TGTGCCAGTAGTATAGGCACTAGCGGAGGTTCCTACGAGCAGTACTTC. Its protein is CASSIGTSGGSYEQYF. The variable domain in full, completed from reference TRBV19 and TRBJ2-7, reads DGGITQSPKYLFRKEGQNVTLSCEQNLNHDAMYWYRQDPGQGLRLIYYSQIVNDFQKGDIAEGYSVSREKKESFPLTVTSAQKNPTAFYLCASSIGTSGGSYEQYFGPGTRLTVT.

The V call is TRBV7-9, the J call TRBJ1-1; 8 bases match TRBD1. J was trimmed by 8 bases and V by 1 base; bases with no gene match: 3. Germline CDR1 SEHNR, CDR2 FQNEAQ (reference sequence). The CDR3 loop spans 13 amino acids. CDR3: CASSLEGQAEAFF. CDR3 DNA sequence: TGTGCCAGCAGCTTAGAGGGACAGGCAGAAGCTTTCTTT.

The gene calls are TRBV28 and TRBJ2-3; 11 positions agree with TRBD2. J gave up 6 bases and V 5 bases, and 7 bases lay outside the gene matches. The CDR3 runs 15 residues. The germline V gene encodes CDR1 MDHEN and CDR2 SYDVKM. The CDR3 loop reads CASSPSSGRSDTQYF. DNA for the CDR3: TGTGCCAGCAGTCCCTCTAGCGGGAGGTCGGATACGCAGTATTTT.

In nucleotides, the CDR3 is TGCGCCAGCAGCTTGAGCGCCCTGAACACTGAAGCTTTCTTT. It codes for CASSLSALNTEAFF. The chain couples TRBV5-1 to TRBJ1-1; D remains unclear. The CDR3 is 14 residues long. The V end lost 1 base, the J end lost 0 bases, and 7 bases lay between the germline ends. The V gene's germline CDR1 is SGHRS and CDR2 YFSETQ.

The chain carries TRBV28 and TRBJ1-4; no definite D call. V lost 7 bases, J lost 8 bases, and 17 bases lay in between. CDR1 and CDR2 (germline): MDHEN, SYDVKM. The CDR3 consists of 14 residues. The CDR3 loop reads CASNIRDRWEKLFF. The CDR3 nucleotides read TGTGCCAGCAATATTCGGGATCGGTGGGAAAAACTGTTTTTT.